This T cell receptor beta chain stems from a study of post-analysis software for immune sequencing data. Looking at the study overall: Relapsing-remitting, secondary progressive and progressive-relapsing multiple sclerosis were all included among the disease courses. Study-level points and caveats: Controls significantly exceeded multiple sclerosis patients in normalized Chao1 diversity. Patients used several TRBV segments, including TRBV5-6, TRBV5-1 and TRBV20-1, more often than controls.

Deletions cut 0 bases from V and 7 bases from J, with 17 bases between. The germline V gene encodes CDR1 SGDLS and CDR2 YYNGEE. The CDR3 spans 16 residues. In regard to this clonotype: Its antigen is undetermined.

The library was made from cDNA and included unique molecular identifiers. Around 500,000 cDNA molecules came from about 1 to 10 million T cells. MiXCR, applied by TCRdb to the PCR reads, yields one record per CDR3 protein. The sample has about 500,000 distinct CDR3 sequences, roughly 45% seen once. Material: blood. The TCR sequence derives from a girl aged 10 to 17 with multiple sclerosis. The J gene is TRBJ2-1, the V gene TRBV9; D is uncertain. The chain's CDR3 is CASSVAGESLGNEQFF. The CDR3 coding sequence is TGTGCCAGCAGCGTAGCGGGTGAGAGTCTGGGGAATGAGCAGTTCTTC.